The clone carrying this T cell receptor (beta chain) was recorded a few times. The antigen is not known. This specimen comes from a study of neoadjuvant anti-PD-1 for oral cavity cancer. The wider study: Patients without progression received a fourth nivolumab dose around day 43, then surgical resection on days 50-56.

Blood cells were analyzed directly, without culture or expansion. Study results and limitations: Higher pretreatment Treg/Th17 ratios tracked higher pretreatment blood clonality.

CDR3 length: 10 residues. Germline values: CDR1 SGHTS, CDR2 YDEGEE. With 0 bases removed from V and 10 bases from J, the gap between germline ends came to 2 bases. Assay used: immunoSEQ multiplex PCR; TCRdb lists only in-frame clones, some missing. Among approximately 13,000 clones listed, around 66% were seen once. V and J are TRBV5-8 and TRBJ2-1; D is undetermined. The clonotype originates from a person between 40 and 79 years old with oral cavity squamous cell carcinoma. The input for sequencing was PBMCs, taken before nivolumab (anti-PD-1) treatment. DNA of the CDR3: TGTGCCAGCAGCTTGGGGGAGCAGTTCTTC. It is translated as CASSLGEQFF. The complete variable domain, with remaining parts taken from reference TRBV5-8 and TRBJ2-1, reads EAGVTQSPTHLIKTRGQQATLRCSPISGHTSVYWYQQALGLGLQFLLWYDEGEERNRGNFPPRFSGRQFPNYSSELNVNALELEDSALYLCASSLGEQFFGPGTRLTVL.